A selection of T cell receptor beta chains follows, all from one sample in a study of blood T cell repertoires in COVID-19. The data were produced by immunoSEQ multiplex PCR, yet TCRdb's version contains in-frame clones alone and is incomplete. The sample consists of about 200,000 clones, around 82% of them appearing once. Sequencing input: peripheral blood. The receptors stem from a human donor in a cohort sampled during active COVID-19. CDR3s include the opening cysteine and the closing phenylalanine or tryptophan. D genes are given only for firm matches. Clone size, where shown, is once, few, many, or a class for clones that have expanded.

TRBV28,TRBD1,once,TRBJ1-5,CASRPLGRGDQPQHF,TGTGCCAGCAGACCCCTAGGCAGGGGGGATCAGCCCCAGCATTTT
TRBV12-3/TRBV12-4,-,-,TRBJ1-2,CASSLQSFGGYTF,TGTGCCAGCAGTCTACAGAGTTTCGGTGGCTACACCTTC
TRBV28,-,-,TRBJ1-5,CASSRSGYQPQHF,TGTGCCAGCAGTCGGTCGGGTTATCAGCCCCAGCATTTT
TRBV6-2/TRBV6-3,-,many,TRBJ2-7,CASSYSVLRGAFYEQYF,TGTGCCAGCAGTTACTCTGTTCTGCGCGGGGCGTTCTACGAGCAGTACTTC
TRBV5-1,TRBD1,-,TRBJ1-3,CASSPTGTGTIYF,TGCGCCAGCAGCCCGACAGGGACCGGCACCATATATTTT
TRBV7-7,TRBD1,-,TRBJ2-5,CASSFSPHRGAETQYF,TGTGCTAGCAGCTTTTCCCCCCACAGGGGGGCAGAGACCCAGTACTTC
TRBV7-9,-,-,TRBJ2-5,CASSPSASRSQETQYF,TGTGCCAGCAGTCCCTCCGCTAGTCGGTCCCAAGAGACCCAGTACTTC
TRBV6-1,TRBD1,-,TRBJ1-5,CASSEDGAGGRQPQHF,TGTGCCAGCAGTGAAGATGGGGCAGGGGGCCGTCAGCCCCAGCATTTT
TRBV7-9,TRBD1,-,TRBJ1-4,CASSRDSSNEKLFF,TGTGCCAGCAGTCGGGACAGCTCTAATGAAAAACTGTTTTTT
TRBV2,-,-,TRBJ1-2,CASSHRDTTPGYGYTF,TGTGCCAGCAGCCACCGGGACACTACCCCGGGCTATGGCTACACCTTC
TRBV7-2,TRBD1,-,TRBJ1-1,CASSSSGGNSGEAFF,TGTGCCAGCAGCTCCTCAGGGGGAAATTCCGGTGAAGCTTTCTTT
TRBV7-2,-,-,TRBJ2-4,CASSRPDSEGKNIQYF,TGTGCCAGCAGTCGACCGGACAGTGAAGGCAAAAACATTCAGTACTTC
TRBV5-1,-,-,TRBJ2-1,CASSVLRNEQFF,TGCGCCAGCAGCGTGTTGCGGAATGAGCAGTTCTTC
TRBV12-3/TRBV12-4,-,-,TRBJ2-1,CASSFRNEQFF,TGTGCCAGCAGTTTCCGCAATGAGCAGTTCTTC
TRBV7-9,TRBD1,-,TRBJ1-5,CASSFVGQVLGNNQPQHF,TGTGCCAGCAGCTTCGTAGGACAGGTCCTCGGAAACAATCAGCCCCAGCATTTT
TRBV7-6,TRBD1,few,TRBJ2-1,CASSLTPGTGQYNEQFF,TGTGCCAGCAGCTTGACCCCCGGGACAGGCCAATACAATGAGCAGTTCTTC
TRBV28,TRBD2,once,TRBJ2-7,CASIAGGYEQYF,TGTGCCAGCATAGCGGGGGGGTACGAGCAGTACTTC